These 27 T cell receptor beta chains came from one sample sequenced in a study of T cells after yellow fever vaccination. TCRdb reprocessed the 5' RACE reads via MiXCR and lists one record per CDR3 protein. The table lists around 46,000 distinct CDR3 sequences, approximately 6.3% of them singletons, with over 12% in the top ten. Sequencing used CD8+ T cells not binding an NS4B(214-222) dextramer, sorted from PBMCs, obtained 45 days after the yellow fever booster vaccination. The origin of the receptors is a man under 40 who received the YFV17D yellow fever vaccine.

The rearrangement joins TRBV5-1 to TRBJ2-1, with 13 bases matching TRBD2. V shed 4 bases, J shed 0 bases, and the junction held 10 bases outside the gene matches. This CDR3 contains 19 residues. Germline V lookup: CDR1 SGHRS, CDR2 YFSETQ. DNA of the CDR3: TGCGCCAGCAGCAGAATGGGGACTAGCGGGACGAGCTCCTACAATGAGCAGTTCTTC. Translation: CASSRMGTSGTSSYNEQFF.

A few counts support this clonotype. This chain links TRBV7-2 with TRBJ2-2; a possible D gene is TRBD2 (6 bases). V lost 10 bases, J lost 2 bases, and 17 bases lay in between. CDR1 SGHTA and CDR2 FQGNSA come from the germline V gene. CDR3 length: 15 residues. CDR3 loop: CAITYRDSNTGELFF. The CDR3, as DNA: TGTGCCATCACGTACCGGGACTCTAACACCGGGGAGCTGTTTTTT. The whole variable domain, filled in from reference TRBV7-2 and TRBJ2-2, reads GAGVSQSPSNKVTEKGKDVELRCDPISGHTALYWYRQSLGQGLEFLIYFQGNSAPDKSGLPSDRFSAERTGGSVSTLTIQRTQQEDSAVYLCAITYRDSNTGELFFGEGSRLTVL.

There are many counts of this clonotype. The chain recombines TRBV7-6 with TRBJ2-1; 12 nucleotides agree with TRBD2. This CDR3 spans 15 amino acids. Germline CDR1 SGHVS, CDR2 FNYEAQ. The V segment lost 3 bases and the J segment 4 bases; nucleotides outside the gene matches: 1. The CDR3 sequence: CASSFGLAGYNEQFF. The CDR3 region has the DNA TGTGCCAGCAGCTTCGGACTAGCGGGATACAATGAGCAGTTCTTC.

This clonotype was observed many times. The chain uses TRBV29-1 and TRBJ1-5, with TRBD1 identical over 7 bases. J lost 8 bases, V lost 4 bases, and 14 bases had no gene match. This CDR3 contains 15 residues. Germline lookup yields CDR1 SQVTM and CDR2 ANQGSEA. As DNA, the CDR3 is TGCAGCGTTGGCCCTACAGGGGTTCCGACGGAGCCCCAGCATTTT. Translating it yields CSVGPTGVPTEPQHF.

This clonotype was counted ten times or more. The rearrangement links TRBV20-1 to TRBJ2-2, with TRBD2 matching over 8 bases. V was clipped by 6 bases and J by 3 bases; unmatched bases: 12. The germline V gene has CDR1 DFQATT and CDR2 SNEGSKA (reference sequence). The CDR3 has 16 amino acids. CDR3 in DNA: TGCAGTGCCGGACTAGCACCCCGGGCGGACACCGGGGAGCTGTTTTTT. Protein: CSAGLAPRADTGELFF.

This clonotype occurred many times. The rearrangement joins TRBV12-3 or TRBV12-4 to TRBJ1-2, with 7 bases identical to TRBD1. The CDR3 has 14 amino acids. V lost 5 bases to trimming and J lost 4 bases; unmatched junction nucleotides: 7. CDR3 in DNA: TGTGCCAGCAGTCCCACAGGGGAAAGCTATGGCTACACCTTC. This sequence encodes CASSPTGESYGYTF.

This clonotype has a count of ten or more. The chain carries TRBV6-5 and TRBJ1-4, with D unresolved. V shed 0 bases and J shed 0 bases, with 8 bases lying between them. There are 16 residues in the CDR3. Germline V gene sequence: CDR1 MNHEY, CDR2 SVGAGI. This chain's CDR3 is CASSYSYSATNEKLFF. The CDR3 nucleotides are TGTGCCAGCAGTTACTCTTACAGTGCAACTAATGAAAAACTGTTTTTT.

This clonotype has ten or more counts. The chain carries TRBV27 and TRBJ2-3, with no clear D. This CDR3 comprises 18 residues. Germline lookup yields CDR1 MNHEY and CDR2 SMNVEV (reference sequence). Between the trimmed V and J ends, which lost 4 bases and 9 bases, there was a span of 29 bases. The CDR3 nucleotides are TGTGCCAGCAGTTCAAACGAACAACTCCTCCTCTCAGTGGGGACGCAGTATTTT. Protein: CASSSNEQLLLSVGTQYF.

This clonotype was seen at least ten times. This chain uses TRBV9 with TRBJ2-1; 7 bases agree with TRBD2. V lost 7 bases to trimming and J lost 5 bases; unmatched junction nucleotides: 3. Germline lookup yields CDR1 SGDLS and CDR2 YYNGEE. This CDR3 is 12 amino acids long. Here the CDR3 DNA reads TGTGCCAGCGGGGACTACCACAATGAGCAGTTCTTC. Translating it yields CASGDYHNEQFF.

This clonotype was found many times. This chain uses TRBV7-6 with TRBJ2-7; tentatively, D is TRBD2 (5 bases). Trimming took 5 bases from V and 6 from J, leaving 14 bases between them. Per the germline V gene, CDR1 is SGHVS and CDR2 is FNYEAQ. The CDR3 sequence is 13 residues long. The CDR3 is CASSHFVRGEQYF. Here the CDR3 DNA reads TGTGCCAGCAGCCACTTTGTTCGGGGCGAGCAGTACTTC.

This clonotype was picked up many times. The rearrangement uses TRBV7-8 and TRBJ2-7; D might be TRBD2 (6 bases). Trimming stripped 2 bases from V and 4 bases from J, with 12 bases between. From germline, CDR1 is SGHVS and CDR2 FQNEAQ. The CDR3 sequence is 14 residues long. In DNA, the CDR3 is TGTGCCAGCAGCTTATCTGGGGGAGGTTACGAGCAGTACTTC. Amino acid sequence: CASSLSGGGYEQYF.

This clonotype was detected many times. The chain's CDR3 is CSAGTGGNYGYTF. CDR3 nucleotides: TGCAGCGCCGGGACAGGGGGCAACTATGGCTACACCTTC. This chain links TRBV29-1 with TRBJ1-2; 12 nucleotides agree with TRBD1. Trimming removed 7 bases from V and 2 bases from J; junction bases left unmatched: 2. Germline CDR1 SQVTM, CDR2 ANQGSEA. The CDR3 contains 13 residues. The full variable domain, with the rest looked up from reference TRBV29-1 and TRBJ1-2, is SAVISQKPSRDICQRGTSLTIQCQVDSQVTMMFWYRQQPGQSLTLIATANQGSEATYESGFVIDKFPISRPNLTFSTLTVSNMSPEDSSIYLCSAGTGGNYGYTFGSGTRLTVV.

The V gene is TRBV30, the J gene TRBJ2-6, with 7 bases matching TRBD1. CDR3 length equals 16 residues. Germline loops: CDR1 GTSNPN, CDR2 SVGIG (reference sequence). Trimming removed 5 bases from V and 2 bases from J; junction bases left unmatched: 9. Here the CDR3 reads CAWDPGQITGANVLTF. CDR3 nucleotide sequence: TGTGCCTGGGATCCGGGACAGATTACTGGGGCCAACGTCCTGACTTTC.

At least ten counts were recorded for this clonotype. The CDR3, as DNA: TGCAGTGCGGAAGGGACAGGAGAAGCCTACGAGCAGTACTTC. Translating gives CSAEGTGEAYEQYF. The chain uses TRBV20-1 and TRBJ2-7; 8 bases are shared with TRBD1. Germline V gene sequence: CDR1 DFQATT, CDR2 SNEGSKA (reference sequence). V was pared by 6 bases and J by 2 bases, with 9 bases of the junction left unmatched. The length of the CDR3 is 14 residues.

This clonotype was seen repeatedly, ten times or more. The chain carries TRBV10-1 and TRBJ2-3; 9 bases agree with TRBD2. The germline V gene has CDR1 WNHNN and CDR2 SYGVQD (reference sequence). Trimming at V came to 4 bases and at J to 0 bases, leaving 5 bases not matched to a gene. The CDR3 runs 16 residues. The CDR3 sequence is CASSGEREESTDTQYF. As DNA, the CDR3 is TGCGCCAGCAGTGGAGAGCGGGAGGAAAGCACAGATACGCAGTATTTT.

This clonotype has ten or more counts. The rearrangement uses TRBV4-3 and TRBJ2-7; D not certain. The CDR3 loop spans 13 amino acids. Trimming took 1 base from V and 3 from J, leaving 7 bases between them. Germline V gene data show CDR1 as LGHNA and CDR2 as YSLEER. The DNA of the CDR3 is TGCGCCAGCAGCCAAGTGAGGAACTACGAGCAGTACTTC. Its protein product is CASSQVRNYEQYF.

Ten or more counts support this clonotype. The chain links TRBV6-5 to TRBJ1-4; D not resolved. Deletions cut 0 bases from V and 3 bases from J, with 2 bases between. Looked up from germline, CDR1 is MNHEY and CDR2 is SVGAGI. The CDR3 sequence is 13 residues long. CDR3 sequence (DNA): TGTGCCAGCAGTTACTCCGCTAATGAAAAACTGTTTTTT. Its protein product is CASSYSANEKLFF.

This clonotype showed up many times. The rearrangement links TRBV4-3 to TRBJ2-7; 10 bases map to TRBD1. Germline loops: CDR1 LGHNA, CDR2 YSLEER. The CDR3 sequence is 14 residues long. Trimming at V came to 4 bases and at J to 2 bases, leaving 2 bases not matched to a gene. The CDR3 sequence is CASSPGTGAYEQYF. The CDR3 coding sequence is TGCGCCAGCAGCCCCGGGACAGGGGCCTACGAGCAGTACTTC.

This clonotype was seen only a few times. This chain uses TRBV4-1 with TRBJ2-7; 11 bases fit TRBD2. CDR1 and CDR2 from the germline V gene are MGHRA and YSYEKL. The CDR3 has 15 residues. V trimming: 3 bases; J trimming: 4 bases; junction bases outside the gene matches: 5. In nucleotides, the CDR3 is TGCGCCAGCAGCCAGCCGGGACTAGCGGATTACGAGCAGTACTTC. Translating it yields CASSQPGLADYEQYF.

This clonotype was detected a few times. The chain employs TRBV13 and TRBJ2-3; TRBD1 might be the D (6 bases). CDR1 and CDR2 (germline): PRHDT, FYEKMQ (reference sequence). Between the trimmed V and J ends, which lost 6 bases and 1 base, there was a span of 11 bases. The CDR3 consists of 14 residues. Here the CDR3 reads CASSIEGGTDTQYF. The CDR3 DNA is TGTGCCAGCAGTATCGAGGGGGGCACAGATACGCAGTATTTT.

This clonotype was detected ten times or more. This chain joins TRBV27 and TRBJ1-4; TRBD1 might be the D (6 bases). The germline gives CDR1 MNHEY, CDR2 SMNVEV (reference sequence). V lost 5 bases and J 10 bases, leaving 17 bases between the germline ends. The CDR3 extends over 14 amino acids. Here the CDR3 reads CASSEDSPLGKLFF. In DNA form, the CDR3 reads TGTGCCAGCAGTGAGGACAGCCCTTTGGGAAAACTGTTTTTT.

This clonotype has at least ten counts. The chain uses TRBV14 and TRBJ2-2; D possibly uses TRBD1 or TRBD2 (6 bases each). The germline gives CDR1 SGHDN, CDR2 FVKESK. There are 18 residues in the CDR3. Trimming took 4 bases from V and 2 from J, leaving 20 bases between them. For the CDR3, the DNA is TGTGCCAGCAGCCCATCGACAGGACTCGGACTAAACACCGGGGAGCTGTTTTTT. Translation gives CASSPSTGLGLNTGELFF.

This clonotype showed up many times. The chain combines TRBV19 with TRBJ2-1; 14 nucleotides line up with TRBD2. The CDR3 covers 19 residues. J was trimmed by 5 bases and V by 2 bases; bases with no gene match: 11. In germline, CDR1 is LNHDA, CDR2 SQIVND (reference sequence). In DNA, the CDR3 is TGTGCCAGTAGTATACCAGGGACTAGCGGGAGAAGTAGGGACAATGAGCAGTTCTTC. This encodes CASSIPGTSGRSRDNEQFF.

The CDR3 nucleotides are TGCGCCAGCAGCTTGCATACCGGGCAGGGGCGTAATGAGCAGTTCTTC. Translating it yields CASSLHTGQGRNEQFF. V usage is TRBV5-1 and J usage is TRBJ2-1, with D tentatively TRBD1 (6 bases). Deletions cut 1 base from V and 7 bases from J, with 18 bases between. From germline, CDR1 is SGHRS and CDR2 YFSETQ. The CDR3 is 16 residues long.

This clonotype was picked up a small number of times. The V call is TRBV6-4, the J call TRBJ2-3; a weak D match, TRBD2 (7 bases). Trimming took 5 bases from V and 2 from J, leaving 14 bases between them. The CDR3 is made up of 15 amino acids. Germline CDR1 reads MRHNA; CDR2 reads SNTAGT. CDR3 nucleotides: TGTGCCAGCAGTCTAACAGCGGGACACACAGATACGCAGTATTTT. Translated: CASSLTAGHTDTQYF.

The genes are TRBV12-2 and TRBJ2-7. TRBV12-2 is listed as a pseudogene. The CDR3 runs to 18 residues. The CDR3 is CASRLVRTQGNSHYEQYF. CDR3 sequence (DNA): TGTGCAAGTCGCTTAGTTAGGACGCAAGGGAACTCTCACTACGAGCAGTACTTC.

The sample holds many counts of this clonotype. The J gene is TRBJ2-1, the V gene TRBV7-2, with D perhaps TRBD1 or TRBD2 (5 bases each). CDR3 length equals 11 residues. The germline V gene has CDR1 SGHTA and CDR2 FQGNSA. V lost 3 bases and J 15 bases, leaving 12 bases between the germline ends. The CDR3: CASSFTGGRFF. Here the CDR3 DNA reads TGTGCCAGCAGCTTTACAGGTGGGAGGTTCTTC.